The 16 T cell receptor beta chains presented below share a single source sample, sequenced in a study of blood T cell repertoires in COVID-19. Sequencing was performed with immunoSEQ multiplex PCR; in TCRdb, only in-frame clones are kept and a portion is missing. The sample consists of tens of thousands of clones, 88% of them appearing once. The specimen was peripheral blood. The source of these receptors is a man in his fifties with active COVID-19.

V and J are TRBV5-1 and TRBJ2-2; TRBD1 aligns across 7 bases. Germline CDR1 SGHRS, CDR2 YFSETQ. CDR3 length: 15 amino acids. J gave up 2 bases and V 7 bases, and 8 bases lay outside the gene matches. CDR3 protein: CASHEGQPNTGELFF. CDR3 sequence (DNA): TGCGCCAGCCACGAGGGACAGCCTAACACCGGGGAGCTGTTTTTT.

This sequence joins TRBV5-1 and TRBJ1-2; maybe TRBD1 (5 bases). This CDR3 spans 15 amino acids. The germline V gene has CDR1 SGHRS and CDR2 YFSETQ. V was pared by 0 bases and J by 6 bases, with 15 bases between. In DNA form, the CDR3 reads TGCGCCAGCAGCTTGGATGGCAGGGTTAGCCATGGCTACACCTTC. Its translation is CASSLDGRVSHGYTF.

The DNA for the CDR3 is TGTGCCAGCTCACCGGACTACGGAGGTGAAAAACTGTTTTTT. It encodes CASSPDYGGEKLFF. The chain recombines TRBV18 with TRBJ1-4; D is uncertain. V lost 3 bases and J lost 7, with 12 bases in between. The CDR3 has 14 amino acids. CDR1 is KGHSH and CDR2 is LQKENI in the germline V gene.

This clone was detected only a few times. The V gene is TRBV7-9, the J gene TRBJ1-1, with TRBD1 matching over 9 bases. CDR3 length: 15 residues. The V segment lost 5 bases and the J segment 2 bases; nucleotides outside the gene matches: 6. Germline V gives CDR1 SEHNR, CDR2 FQNEAQ (reference sequence). In DNA, the CDR3 is TGTGCCAGCAGCCCCCGGACAGGGGTTAACACTGAAGCTTTCTTT. Protein product: CASSPRTGVNTEAFF. Full variable domain (rest looked up from reference TRBV7-9 and TRBJ1-1): DTGVSQNPRHKITKRGQNVTFRCDPISEHNRLYWYRQTLGQGPEFLTYFQNEAQLEKSRLLSDRFSAERPKGSFSTLEIQRTEQGDSAMYLCASSPRTGVNTEAFFGQGTRLTVV.

J is TRBJ2-7 and V is TRBV11-2, with D hard to call. The CDR3 is made up of 13 amino acids. CDR1 is SGHAT and CDR2 is FQNNGV in the germline V gene. V was cut by 1 base and J by 3 bases, with 7 bases left in between. The CDR3 DNA follows: TGTGCCAGCAGCTTAGGGGCTGACTACGAGCAGTACTTC. As protein: CASSLGADYEQYF.

J is TRBJ1-3 and V is TRBV28; no definite D call. Germline CDR1 and CDR2: MDHEN and SYDVKM. The CDR3 runs to 14 residues. Trimming left V 2 bases short and J 4 bases short, with 9 bases between. CDR3 protein: CASSLTGRGNTIYF. The CDR3 region has the DNA TGTGCCAGCAGTTTAACGGGGAGAGGAAACACCATATATTTT.

The rearrangement uses TRBV11-3 and TRBJ1-2; TRBD1 agrees at 9 bases. Looked up from germline, CDR1 is SGHNT and CDR2 is YENEEA. The V segment lost 5 bases and the J segment 3 bases; nucleotides outside the gene matches: 19. The CDR3 loop spans 19 amino acids. CDR3 sequence: CASSAQGVWGDRDHYGYTF. The DNA for the CDR3 is TGTGCCAGCAGCGCCCAAGGTGTTTGGGGGGACAGGGACCACTATGGCTACACCTTC.

The genes are TRBV10-2 and TRBJ1-5, with D possibly TRBD1 on 5 matching bases. CDR3 length equals 13 residues. Germline-derived CDR1 and CDR2 are WSHSY and SAAADI. The V and J ends lost 8 bases and 4 bases respectively, with 12 bases between them. CDR3 nucleotides: TGCGCCAGCGGGGGGGAAGCTAATCAGCCCCAGCATTTT. The encoded protein is CASGGEANQPQHF.

V usage is TRBV14 and J usage is TRBJ2-1; 7 bases match TRBD2. Looked up from germline, CDR1 is SGHDN and CDR2 is FVKESK. The CDR3 totals 18 residues. V shed 5 bases, J shed 3 bases, and the junction held 16 bases outside the gene matches. CDR3 nucleotide sequence: TGTGCCAGCAGCGAAGTTAAAATAGCGGGTACGTTCTACAATGAGCAGTTCTTC. Protein sequence: CASSEVKIAGTFYNEQFF.

The V call is TRBV3-1 (or the pseudogene TRBV3-2), the J call TRBJ1-2, with 7 bases identical to TRBD1. This CDR3 is 13 amino acids long. Losses at the gene ends were 7 bases for V and 7 bases for J; bases not matched to a gene: 9. Germline CDR1 and CDR2: LGHDT and YNNKEL (reference sequence). CDR3 in amino acids: CASTLKGGLGYTF. The CDR3, as DNA: TGTGCCAGCACCCTCAAAGGGGGCCTTGGCTACACCTTC.

The chain employs TRBV10-3 and TRBJ1-5, with 9 nucleotides matching TRBD1. CDR3 length: 13 amino acids. CDR1 is ENHRY and CDR2 is SYGVKD in the germline V gene. Trimming cost V 10 bases and J 5 bases; bases outside gene matches: 6. The DNA for the CDR3 is TGTGCCACGGGACAGGGCGAGGATCAGCCCCAGCATTTT. This translates into CATGQGEDQPQHF.

This chain joins TRBV21-1 and TRBJ2-2; the tabulated D call, TRBD1, remains unverified against the DNA. TRBV21-1 is given as a pseudogene. CDR3 length equals 15 residues. The CDR3 spells CASSGRTGYTGELFF. The CDR3 DNA reads TGTGCCAGCAGCGGCAGGACAGGGTACACCGGGGAGCTGTTTTTT.

The chain uses TRBV2 and TRBJ1-4; D remains unclear. Between the trimmed V and J ends, which lost 5 bases and 8 bases, there was a span of 12 bases. The CDR3 length is 13 residues. Per the germline V gene, CDR1 is SNHLY and CDR2 is FYNNEI. The CDR3 DNA reads as TGTGCCAGCAGTCCCAGGACTGGGGAAAAACTGTTTTTT. Its translation: CASSPRTGEKLFF.

This clone turned up a few times. The J gene is TRBJ2-7, the V gene TRBV7-2; 11 nucleotides match TRBD2. There are 13 residues in the CDR3. V was clipped by 9 bases and J by 2 bases; unmatched bases: 3. Germline V gene lookup returns CDR1 SGHTA and CDR2 FQGNSA. CDR3 residues: CASGTSGAYEQYF. The CDR3 DNA follows: TGTGCCAGTGGGACTAGCGGAGCCTACGAGCAGTACTTC.

V is TRBV5-1 and J is TRBJ2-1; D perhaps matches TRBD1 (7 bases). Between the trimmed V and J ends, which lost 5 bases and 7 bases, there was a span of 16 bases. This CDR3 is built from 14 residues. The germline V gene has CDR1 SGHRS and CDR2 YFSETQ. The chain's CDR3 is CASSRRAGGNEQFF. For the CDR3, the DNA is TGCGCCAGCAGTCGGAGAGCAGGGGGGAATGAGCAGTTCTTC.

The V call is TRBV9, the J call TRBJ2-1, with D perhaps matching TRBD2 (6 bases). Germline-derived CDR1 and CDR2 are SGDLS and YYNGEE. V lost 0 bases, J lost 3 bases, and 13 bases lay in between. There are 16 residues in the CDR3. The DNA of the CDR3 is TGTGCCAGCAGCGTAGCTCTTAGCGGCTACTACAATGAGCAGTTCTTC. Its translation is CASSVALSGYYNEQFF. Supplemented by reference TRBV9 and TRBJ2-1, the full variable domain reads DSGVTQTPKHLITATGQRVTLRCSPRSGDLSVYWYQQSLDQGLQFLIQYYNGEERAKGNILERFSAQQFPDLHSELNLSSLELGDSALYFCASSVALSGYYNEQFFGPGTRLTVL.